Listed below are T cell receptor beta chains from one sample, sequenced in a study of T cell changes during pregnancy in multiple sclerosis. This table comes from immunoSEQ multiplex PCR, and its TCRdb copy is limited to in-frame clones, with some not included. Of roughly 75,000 clones detected, around 89% appear once; the ten largest clones hold under 2.5%. The starting material was peripheral blood, obtained before pregnancy. The source is a female donor with multiple sclerosis, enrolled in a pregnancy study. The CDR3 runs from the conserved cysteine through the conserved F or W. D genes are given only for firm matches. For some rows the clone size is stated as once, few or many, or as a class when expanded; others skip it.

TRBD1 | TRBJ2-5 | TRBV30 | . | CAWDPGGQETQYF | TGTGCCTGGGATCCAGGGGGACAAGAGACCCAGTACTTC
. | TRBJ2-5 | TRBV20-1 | . | CSASSQETQYF | TGCAGTGCTAGCAGTCAAGAGACCCAGTACTTC
TRBD1 | TRBJ1-2 | TRBV28 | . | CASRGQNYGYTF | TGTGCCAGCAGGGGACAGAACTATGGCTACACCTTC
. | TRBJ2-7 | TRBV5-1 | . | CASRRTPGGTVSYEQYF | TGCGCCAGCAGACGTACCCCTGGGGGGACAGTCAGCTACGAGCAGTACTTC
. | TRBJ1-2 | TRBV18 | . | CASSPLGGDGYTF | TGTGCCAGCTCACCCCTCGGGGGGGATGGCTACACCTTC
TRBD1 | TRBJ1-1 | TRBV18 | . | CASSPDRTQVNTEAFF | TGTGCCAGCTCTCCGGACAGGACGCAGGTGAACACTGAAGCTTTCTTT
TRBD1 | TRBJ2-7 | TRBV7-9 | . | CASSPRTGGYEQYF | TGTGCCAGCAGCCCTCGGACAGGGGGGTACGAGCAGTACTTC
. | TRBJ1-2 | TRBV5-4 | . | CASSPRQENYGYTF | TGTGCCAGCAGCCCTCGACAGGAGAACTATGGCTACACCTTC
TRBD1 | TRBJ1-1 | TRBV5-5 | once | CATEKGARNTEAFF | TGTGCCACCGAAAAGGGGGCGAGGAACACTGAAGCTTTCTTT
. | TRBJ1-1 | TRBV10-2 | . | CASSERAGPSNTEAFF | TGCGCCAGCAGTGAGCGGGCAGGGCCGTCGAACACTGAAGCTTTCTTT
. | TRBJ2-2 | TRBV6-6 | . | CASSYRGSTGELFF | TGTGCCAGCAGTTACCGGGGGTCCACCGGGGAGCTGTTTTTT
TRBD1 | TRBJ2-1 | TRBV5-1 | . | CASGWTGPYNEQFF | TGCGCCAGCGGATGGACAGGGCCCTACAATGAGCAGTTCTTC
TRBD2 | TRBJ2-1 | TRBV11-2 | once | CASSSGGVQFF | TGTGCCAGCAGCTCCGGGGGGGTGCAGTTCTTC
. | TRBJ1-1 | TRBV5-4 | . | CASSFSGSGTEAFF | TGTGCCAGCAGCTTCTCAGGGTCGGGCACTGAAGCTTTCTTT
. | TRBJ1-2 | TRBV5-4 | once | CASSLDLRGGGYTF | TGTGCCAGCAGCCTGGACCTCCGGGGAGGAGGCTACACCTTC
. | TRBJ1-5 | TRBV21-1 | . | CASSAAGTGDRNNQPQHF | TGTGCCAGCAGCGCCGCCGGGACAGGGGATCGGAACAATCAGCCCCAGCATTTT
. | TRBJ1-1 | TRBV29-1 | few | CSVEAVTEAFF | TGCAGCGTTGAAGCAGTCACTGAAGCTTTCTTT
. | TRBJ2-7 | TRBV6-5 | . | CASSYAVQGNYEQYF | TGTGCCAGCAGTTACGCGGTCCAGGGTAACTACGAGCAGTACTTC
. | TRBJ2-7 | TRBV9 | . | CASSVRRLSGSPYEQYF | TGTGCCAGCAGCGTTCGGCGGCTCTCCGGTTCACCCTACGAGCAGTACTTC
. | TRBJ1-6 | TRBV28 | . | CASSGRTLLGSPLHF | TGTGCCAGCAGTGGAAGGACCCTACTAGGGTCACCCCTCCACTTT
. | TRBJ2-7 | TRBV18 | . | CASSPPGHQGSEQYF | TGTGCCAGCTCCCCGCCGGGACACCAAGGAAGCGAGCAGTACTTC
TRBD1 | TRBJ2-3 | TRBV27 | . | CASRPTGTTDTQYF | TGTGCCAGCAGACCGACAGGGACCACAGATACGCAGTATTTT
TRBD1 | TRBJ2-1 | TRBV6-6 | . | CASSIRDRVDNEQFF | TGTGCCAGCAGTATTAGGGACAGGGTAGACAATGAGCAGTTCTTC
. | TRBJ2-1 | TRBV10-1 | . | CASSARTWEQFF | TGCGCCAGCAGTGCCCGCACATGGGAGCAGTTCTTC
. | TRBJ1-6 | TRBV2 | few | CASRSSAAYNSPLHF | TGTGCCAGCCGATCCTCGGCGGCTTATAATTCACCCCTCCACTTT
TRBD1 | TRBJ2-2 | TRBV6-5 | . | CASSYGQAYTGELFF | TGTGCCAGCAGTTACGGACAGGCCTACACCGGGGAGCTGTTTTTT
. | TRBJ2-7 | TRBV30 | . | CAWSLGPLYEQYF | TGTGCCTGGAGTTTGGGCCCCCTCTACGAGCAGTACTTC
. | TRBJ2-7 | TRBV2 | . | CASAGPGYEQYF | TGTGCCAGCGCCGGCCCAGGCTACGAGCAGTACTTC
. | TRBJ1-1 | TRBV30 | . | CAWSEQGGGAEAFF | TGTGCCTGGAGTGAACAGGGCGGGGGGGCTGAAGCTTTCTTT
. | TRBJ1-1 | TRBV18 | . | CASSPPVNRADTEAFF | TGTGCCAGCTCACCACCAGTTAACAGGGCCGACACTGAAGCTTTCTTT
TRBD1 | TRBJ1-2 | TRBV4-1 | once | CASSQVAQGNYGYTF | TGCGCCAGCAGCCAAGTCGCACAGGGGAACTATGGCTACACCTTC
. | TRBJ1-3 | TRBV6-6 | once | CASRRRTGNTIYF | TGTGCCAGCAGACGTAGAACTGGAAACACCATATATTTT
TRBD1 | TRBJ2-1 | TRBV9 | . | CASSGKQGAPPHEQFF | TGTGCCAGCAGCGGAAAACAGGGGGCGCCCCCTCACGAGCAGTTCTTC
. | TRBJ1-3 | TRBV6-5 | . | CASTPLTSSGNTIYF | TGTGCCAGCACCCCTCTGACATCTTCTGGAAACACCATATATTTT
. | TRBJ1-1 | TRBV10-1 | . | CASRPSRGPGTEAFF | TGCGCCAGCCGACCCTCGAGAGGGCCGGGGACTGAAGCTTTCTTT
. | TRBJ2-1 | TRBV19 | . | CASGPGFQFF | TGTGCCAGTGGGCCGGGGTTTCAATTCTTC
. | TRBJ1-1 | TRBV9 | . | CASSVNGMNTEAFF | TGTGCCAGCAGCGTAAACGGGATGAACACTGAAGCTTTCTTT
TRBD1 | TRBJ2-2 | TRBV6-1 | . | CASSAYRGNTGELFF | TGTGCCAGCAGTGCTTACAGGGGTAACACCGGGGAGCTGTTTTTT
TRBD2 | TRBJ2-3 | TRBV28 | . | CASSPLLTSGGAKDTQYF | TGTGCCAGCAGCCCCCTTCTGACTAGCGGGGGGGCCAAAGATACGCAGTATTTT
TRBD1 | TRBJ1-5 | TRBV10-3 | . | CAISAGQYSNQPQHF | TGTGCCATCAGTGCGGGACAGTATAGCAATCAGCCCCAGCATTTT
. | TRBJ2-3 | TRBV29-1 | once | CSVRSGFSTDTQYF | TGCAGCGTCCGTTCCGGGTTCAGCACAGATACGCAGTATTTT
. | TRBJ1-5 | TRBV4-1 | . | CASSQDRGQPQHF | TGCGCCAGCAGCCAGGACCGGGGGCAGCCCCAGCATTTT
TRBD1 | TRBJ2-7 | TRBV5-1 | . | CASSLTGQSYEQYF | TGCGCCAGCAGCTTGACGGGACAGTCCTACGAGCAGTACTTC
. | TRBJ2-3 | TRBV6-6 | . | CASSYWAGSTDTQYF | TGTGCCAGCAGTTACTGGGCGGGGAGCACAGATACGCAGTATTTT
TRBD2 | TRBJ2-7 | TRBV9 | . | CASSVGAGGRSYEQYF | TGTGCCAGCAGCGTAGGAGCGGGGGGCCGCTCCTACGAGCAGTACTTC
. | TRBJ1-6 | TRBV2 | . | CASSVIGQNNSPLHF | TGTGCCAGCAGTGTTATTGGACAGAATAATTCACCCCTCCACTTT
. | TRBJ2-2 | TRBV7-7 | few | CASSLERIAGELFF | TGTGCTAGCAGCTTAGAGCGGATCGCCGGGGAGCTGTTTTTT
. | TRBJ2-7 | TRBV19 | . | CASSIQNGYEQYF | TGTGCCAGTAGTATACAAAACGGGTACGAGCAGTACTTC
TRBD1 | TRBJ1-4 | TRBV5-1 | . | CASSLDGNRGEKLFF | TGCGCCAGCAGCTTGGATGGGAACAGGGGAGAAAAACTGTTTTTT
. | TRBJ1-4 | TRBV27 | . | CASSGGAQTNEKLFF | TGTGCCAGCTCCGGGGGGGCGCAGACTAATGAAAAACTGTTTTTT
TRBD2 | TRBJ2-1 | TRBV28 | . | CASSLAGGLDEQFF | TGTGCCAGCAGTCTAGCGGGGGGGCTCGATGAGCAGTTCTTC
. | TRBJ2-2 | TRBV21-1 | . | CASSSGQSTGELFF | TGTGCCAGCAGCAGCGGACAGAGCACCGGGGAGCTGTTTTTT
. | TRBJ1-2 | TRBV5-1 | . | CASRGPPGNYGYTF | TGCGCCAGCCGCGGACCCCCGGGGAACTATGGCTACACCTTC
TRBD1 | TRBJ1-6 | TRBV7-9 | once | CASSLGQGGNSPLHF | TGTGCCAGCAGCTTAGGACAGGGCGGTAATTCACCCCTCCACTTT
TRBD2 | TRBJ2-2 | TRBV11-3 | . | CASSVKGTSGGKGELFF | TGTGCCAGCAGCGTAAAGGGGACTAGCGGGGGGAAGGGGGAGCTGTTTTTT
TRBD2 | TRBJ2-2 | TRBV5-6 | . | CASSWTSGDTGELFF | TGTGCCAGCAGCTGGACTAGCGGGGACACCGGGGAGCTGTTTTTT
TRBD2 | TRBJ2-3 | TRBV13 | . | CASSLEAGGGITDTQYF | TGTGCCAGCAGCTTAGAGGCCGGCGGGGGTATTACAGATACGCAGTATTTT